This T cell receptor (beta chain) stems from a study of vaccination and CD4 T cells after COVID-19. The Oncomine TCR Beta short-read assay was what sequenced the DNA obtained from cultured CD4+ T cells. TCRdb re-called the PCR reads with MiXCR, one entry per CDR3 protein. This repertoire shows 20,000 to 25,000 distinct CDR3 sequences, roughly two thirds found once; its top ten account for 15% to 20%. The treatment was: roughly 11-day PBMC culture with coronavirus spike peptide pools or control peptides (ViraFEST assay). A remark on this clonotype: Its target is not known.

The starting material was CD4+ T cells from blood, cultured in vitro, obtained after SARS-CoV-2 vaccination. This TCR derives from a human donor who received a COVID-19 vaccine.

CDR3 residues: CASSFDRGHEQYF. The CDR3 nucleotides are TGTGCCAGCAGCTTCGACAGGGGGCACGAGCAGTACTTC. V and J are TRBV5-5 and TRBJ2-7; 10 nucleotides agree with TRBD1. Unmatched junction bases numbered 1, after V lost 2 bases and J lost 5 bases. In germline, CDR1 is SGHKS, CDR2 YYEKEE (reference sequence). This CDR3 is built from 13 residues.